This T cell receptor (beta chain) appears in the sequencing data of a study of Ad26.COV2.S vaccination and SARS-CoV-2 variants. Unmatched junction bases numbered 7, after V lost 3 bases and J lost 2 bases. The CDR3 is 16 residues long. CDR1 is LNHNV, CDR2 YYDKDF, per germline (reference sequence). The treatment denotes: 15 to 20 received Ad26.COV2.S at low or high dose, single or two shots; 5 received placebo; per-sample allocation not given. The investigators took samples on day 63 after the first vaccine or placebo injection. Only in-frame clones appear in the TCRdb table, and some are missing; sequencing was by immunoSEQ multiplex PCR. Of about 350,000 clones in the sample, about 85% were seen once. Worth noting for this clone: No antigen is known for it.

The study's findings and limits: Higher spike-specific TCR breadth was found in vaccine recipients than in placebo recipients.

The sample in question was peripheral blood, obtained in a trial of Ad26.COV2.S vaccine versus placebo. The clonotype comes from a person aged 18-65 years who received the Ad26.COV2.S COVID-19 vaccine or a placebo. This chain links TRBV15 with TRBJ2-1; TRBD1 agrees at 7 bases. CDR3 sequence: CATSRRTGNTYNEQFF. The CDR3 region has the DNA TGTGCCACCAGCAGGAGGACAGGAAATACCTACAATGAGCAGTTCTTC.